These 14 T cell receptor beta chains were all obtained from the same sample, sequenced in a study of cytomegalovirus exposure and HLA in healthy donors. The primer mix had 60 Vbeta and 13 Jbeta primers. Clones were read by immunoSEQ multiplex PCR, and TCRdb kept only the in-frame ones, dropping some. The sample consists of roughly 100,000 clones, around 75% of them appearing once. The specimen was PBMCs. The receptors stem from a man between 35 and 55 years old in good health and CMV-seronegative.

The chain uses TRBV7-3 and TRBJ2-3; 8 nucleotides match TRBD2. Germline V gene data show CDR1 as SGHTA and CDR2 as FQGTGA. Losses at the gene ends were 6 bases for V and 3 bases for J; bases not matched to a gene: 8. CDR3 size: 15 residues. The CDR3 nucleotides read TGTGCCAGCAGTTCCGTCCGGGGGGGGACAGATACGCAGTATTTT. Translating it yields CASSSVRGGTDTQYF.

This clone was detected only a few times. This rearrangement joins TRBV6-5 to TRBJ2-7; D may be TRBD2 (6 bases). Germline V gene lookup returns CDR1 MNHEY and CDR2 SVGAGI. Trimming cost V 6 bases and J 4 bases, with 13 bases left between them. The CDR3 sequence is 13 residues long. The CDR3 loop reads CASSHAEGYEQYF. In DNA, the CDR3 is TGTGCCAGCAGCCACGCGGAGGGATACGAGCAGTACTTC.

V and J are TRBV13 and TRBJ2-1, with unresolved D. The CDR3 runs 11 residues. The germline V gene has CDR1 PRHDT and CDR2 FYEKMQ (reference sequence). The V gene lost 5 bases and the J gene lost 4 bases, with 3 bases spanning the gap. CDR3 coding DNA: TGTGCCAGCAGCCCGTACAATGAGCAGTTCTTC. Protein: CASSPYNEQFF.

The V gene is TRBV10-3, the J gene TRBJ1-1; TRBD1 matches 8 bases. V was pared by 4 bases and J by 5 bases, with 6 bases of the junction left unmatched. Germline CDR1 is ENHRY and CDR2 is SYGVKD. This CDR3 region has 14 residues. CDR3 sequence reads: CAISGTGGGTEAFF. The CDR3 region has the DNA TGTGCCATCAGTGGAACAGGGGGAGGAACTGAAGCTTTCTTT.

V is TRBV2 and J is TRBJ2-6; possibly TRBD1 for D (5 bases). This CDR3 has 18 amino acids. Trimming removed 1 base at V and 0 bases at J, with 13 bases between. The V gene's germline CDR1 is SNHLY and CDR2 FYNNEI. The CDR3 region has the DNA TGTGCCAGCAGTGAAGAGGGGCATCCGCTCTCTGGGGCCAACGTCCTGACTTTC. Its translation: CASSEEGHPLSGANVLTF.

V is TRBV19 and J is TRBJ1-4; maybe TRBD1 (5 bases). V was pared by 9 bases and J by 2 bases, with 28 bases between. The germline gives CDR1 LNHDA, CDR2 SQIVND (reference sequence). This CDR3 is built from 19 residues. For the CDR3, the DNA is TGTGCCAGCACGTCCGAGGTCCCAGGGTTCCTGTCTACTAATGAAAAACTGTTTTTT. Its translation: CASTSEVPGFLSTNEKLFF. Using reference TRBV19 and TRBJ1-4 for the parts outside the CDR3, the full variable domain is DGGITQSPKYLFRKEGQNVTLSCEQNLNHDAMYWYRQDPGQGLRLIYYSQIVNDFQKGDIAEGYSVSREKKESFPLTVTSAQKNPTAFYLCASTSEVPGFLSTNEKLFFGSGTQLSVL.

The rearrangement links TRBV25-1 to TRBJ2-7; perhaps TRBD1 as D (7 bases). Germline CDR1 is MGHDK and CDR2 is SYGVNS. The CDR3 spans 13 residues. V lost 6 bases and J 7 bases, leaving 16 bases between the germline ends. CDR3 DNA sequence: TGTGCCAGCAGGGACATCGCAGGGGGGGAGCAGTACTTC. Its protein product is CASRDIAGGEQYF.

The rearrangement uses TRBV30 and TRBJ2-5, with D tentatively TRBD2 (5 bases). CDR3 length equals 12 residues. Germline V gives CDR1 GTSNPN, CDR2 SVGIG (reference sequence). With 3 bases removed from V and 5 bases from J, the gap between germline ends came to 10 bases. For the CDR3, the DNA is TGTGCCTGGAGGACTACTTGGGAGACCCAGTACTTC. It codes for CAWRTTWETQYF.

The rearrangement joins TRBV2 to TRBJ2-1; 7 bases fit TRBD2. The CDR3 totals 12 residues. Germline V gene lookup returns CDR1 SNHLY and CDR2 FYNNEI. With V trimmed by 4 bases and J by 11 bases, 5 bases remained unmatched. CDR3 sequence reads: CASSALGTKQFF. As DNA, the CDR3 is TGTGCCAGCAGTGCGTTGGGGACTAAGCAGTTCTTC.

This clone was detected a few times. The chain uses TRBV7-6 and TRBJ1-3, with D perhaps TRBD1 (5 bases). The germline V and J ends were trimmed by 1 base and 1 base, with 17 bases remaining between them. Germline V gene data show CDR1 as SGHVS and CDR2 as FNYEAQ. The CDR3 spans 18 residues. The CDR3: CASSLGGDSPVSGNTIYF. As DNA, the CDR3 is TGTGCCAGCAGCTTAGGTGGAGACAGCCCTGTTTCTGGAAACACCATATATTTT.

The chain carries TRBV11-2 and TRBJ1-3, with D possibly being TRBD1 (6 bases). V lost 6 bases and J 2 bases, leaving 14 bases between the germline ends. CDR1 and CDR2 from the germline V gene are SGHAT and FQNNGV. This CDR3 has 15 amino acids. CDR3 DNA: TGTGCCAGCAGTCCAACAGGGACGGCTGGAAACACCATATATTTT. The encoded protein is CASSPTGTAGNTIYF.

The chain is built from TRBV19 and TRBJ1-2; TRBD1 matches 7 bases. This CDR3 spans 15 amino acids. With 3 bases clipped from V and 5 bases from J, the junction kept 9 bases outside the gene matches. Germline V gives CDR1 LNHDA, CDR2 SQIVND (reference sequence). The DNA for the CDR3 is TGTGCCAGTAGTATCATGTGGGGACAGAAGTATGGCTACACCTTC. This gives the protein CASSIMWGQKYGYTF. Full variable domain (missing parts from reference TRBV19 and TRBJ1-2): DGGITQSPKYLFRKEGQNVTLSCEQNLNHDAMYWYRQDPGQGLRLIYYSQIVNDFQKGDIAEGYSVSREKKESFPLTVTSAQKNPTAFYLCASSIMWGQKYGYTFGSGTRLTVV.

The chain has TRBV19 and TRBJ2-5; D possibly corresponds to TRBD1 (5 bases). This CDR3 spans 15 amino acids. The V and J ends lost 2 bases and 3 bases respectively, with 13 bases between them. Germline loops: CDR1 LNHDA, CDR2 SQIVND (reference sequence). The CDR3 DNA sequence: TGTGCCAGTAGTATACTAGGGGAAGGAGAAGAGACCCAGTACTTC. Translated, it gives CASSILGEGEETQYF.

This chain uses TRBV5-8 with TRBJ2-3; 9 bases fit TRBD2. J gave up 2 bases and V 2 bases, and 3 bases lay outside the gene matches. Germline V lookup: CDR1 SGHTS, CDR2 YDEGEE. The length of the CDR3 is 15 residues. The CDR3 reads CASSLPSGATDTQYF. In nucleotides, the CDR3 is TGTGCCAGCAGCTTACCTAGCGGGGCCACAGATACGCAGTATTTT. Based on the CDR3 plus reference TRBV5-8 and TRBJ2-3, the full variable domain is EAGVTQSPTHLIKTRGQQATLRCSPISGHTSVYWYQQALGLGLQFLLWYDEGEERNRGNFPPRFSGRQFPNYSSELNVNALELEDSALYLCASSLPSGATDTQYFGPGTRLTVL.